This T cell receptor (beta chain) was sequenced for a study of CD8+CD57+ T cells in acquired aplastic anemia. Turning to the study itself: Mean DNA quantity obtained from sorted CD4+ and CD8+ cells was 3 to 4 ug. The study's findings and limits: The study identified twenty-nine CD8+ CDR3 sequences shared by patients and controls.

CDR3 length: 19 amino acids. Germline V gives CDR1 LGHNA, CDR2 YSLEER. V gave up 5 bases and J gave up 0 bases; unmatched junction bases: 9. All patients picked for sequencing had shown, by flow cytometry, an expansion of CD8+CD57+ cells. With no exception, the patients had severe acquired aplastic anemia. When blood sampling took place, the patients had received no therapy. Genomic DNA provided the template from which TCR beta VDJ and CDR3 profiles were obtained. One entry per CDR3 protein, called by TCRdb with MiXCR from the reads. Of 150,000 to 200,000 distinct CDR3 sequences detected, around 48% appear once; the ten largest clones hold about 30%. As to this clonotype: Its antigen is unidentified.

V is TRBV4-3 and J is TRBJ2-1; TRBD2 matches at 14 bases. This TCR derives from a human donor with aplastic anemia. Sequencing input: sorted CD4+, CD8+, or CD8+CD57+ T cells (not recorded which) from PBMCs. The CDR3 DNA reads TGCGCCAGCAGCAGTGGACTAGCGGGAGGTATTAGCTCCTACAATGAGCAGTTCTTC. Its protein product is CASSSGLAGGISSYNEQFF.